This T cell receptor (beta chain) is from a study of technical replicates of blood from several donors (dated by TCRdb to about 2017). In this sample, this clone turned up a few times. Its antigen remains unidentified. Within one base of it there is no much larger clone, and no base qualities were kept. Libraries were prepared through the immunoSEQ multiplex PCR assay. Entries here come from immuneACCESS through TCRdb and include only in-frame sequences with V and J called. Some clones fail to appear in such tables; in the studies checked, an unresolved V gene covers under half of the shortfall, and the cause of the remainder is unknown. The sample table records about 66,000 clones; roughly 88% of these occur just once. The ten largest account for approximately 4.5% of the sample. From V the trimming removes 5 bases and from J it removes 8 bases, while the gene matches leave 30 bases of the junction unaccounted for. From the cysteine up to the phenylalanine, the CDR3 has a length of 21 residues. The DNA shown is the 63-base CDR3, in frame from base 1. For CDR1 and CDR2, the germline V gene lists MDHEN and SYDVKM.

The sequence was collected from a human donor in good health. Some clones in this sample may be carry-over from other donors' samples. Rearrangement joined TRBV28 to TRBJ2-1; the junction holds 7 bases that match TRBD1. The sample comprised PBMCs. In nucleotides, the sequence is TGTGCCAGCAGTCCGCCCGTTGTTCAGGGGGTAAGAGGGGGCCTAAAGGATGAGCAGTTCTTC. Translated, it gives CASSPPVVQGVRGGLKDEQFF.